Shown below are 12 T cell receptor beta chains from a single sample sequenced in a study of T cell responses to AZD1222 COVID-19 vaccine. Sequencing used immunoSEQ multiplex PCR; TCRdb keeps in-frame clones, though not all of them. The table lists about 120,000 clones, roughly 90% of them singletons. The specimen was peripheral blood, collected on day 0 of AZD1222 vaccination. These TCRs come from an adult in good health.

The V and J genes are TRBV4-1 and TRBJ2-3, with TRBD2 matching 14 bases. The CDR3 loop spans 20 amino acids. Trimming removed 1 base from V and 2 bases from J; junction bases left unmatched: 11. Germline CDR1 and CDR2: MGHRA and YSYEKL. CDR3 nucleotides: TGCGCCAGCAGCCAAGGATCAAGTAGACTAGCGGGAGGGATCACAGATACGCAGTATTTT. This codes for CASSQGSSRLAGGITDTQYF.

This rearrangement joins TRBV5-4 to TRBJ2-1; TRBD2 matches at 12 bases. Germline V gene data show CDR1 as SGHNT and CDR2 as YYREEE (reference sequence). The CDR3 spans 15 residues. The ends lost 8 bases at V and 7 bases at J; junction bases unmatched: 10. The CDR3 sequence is CASPSGLAGGNEQFF. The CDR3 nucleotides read TGTGCCAGTCCATCGGGCCTAGCGGGAGGGAATGAGCAGTTCTTC.

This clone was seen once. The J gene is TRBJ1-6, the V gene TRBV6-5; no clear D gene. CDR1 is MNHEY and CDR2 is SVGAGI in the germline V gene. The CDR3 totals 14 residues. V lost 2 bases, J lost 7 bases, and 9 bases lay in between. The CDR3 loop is CASSYRQGNSPLHF. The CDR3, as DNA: TGTGCCAGCAGTTACCGACAAGGGAATTCACCCCTCCACTTT.

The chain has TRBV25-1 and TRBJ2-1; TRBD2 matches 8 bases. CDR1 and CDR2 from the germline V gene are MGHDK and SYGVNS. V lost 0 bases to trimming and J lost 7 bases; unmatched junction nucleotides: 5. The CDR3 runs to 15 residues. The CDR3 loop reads CASSEYAGTRNEQFF. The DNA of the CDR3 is TGTGCCAGCAGTGAATATGCGGGGACTAGAAATGAGCAGTTCTTC.

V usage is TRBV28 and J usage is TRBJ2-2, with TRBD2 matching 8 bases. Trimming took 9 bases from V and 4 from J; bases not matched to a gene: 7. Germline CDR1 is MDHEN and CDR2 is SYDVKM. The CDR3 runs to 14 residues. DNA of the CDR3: TGTGCCAGTCGGGCGGGGGGCGGCACCGGGGAGCTGTTTTTT. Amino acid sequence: CASRAGGGTGELFF.

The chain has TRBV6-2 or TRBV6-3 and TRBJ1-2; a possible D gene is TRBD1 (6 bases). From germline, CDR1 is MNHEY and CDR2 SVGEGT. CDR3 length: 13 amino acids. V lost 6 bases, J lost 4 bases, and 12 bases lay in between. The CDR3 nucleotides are TGTGCCAGCAGCCTCAGGGGCCCCTATGGCTACACCTTC. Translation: CASSLRGPYGYTF.

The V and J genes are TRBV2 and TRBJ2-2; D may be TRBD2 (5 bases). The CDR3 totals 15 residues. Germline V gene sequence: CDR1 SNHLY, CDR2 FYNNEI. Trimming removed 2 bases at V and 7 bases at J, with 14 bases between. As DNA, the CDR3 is TGTGCCAGCAGTGAACGTCCGGGGATACGCGGGGAGCTGTTTTTT. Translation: CASSERPGIRGELFF.

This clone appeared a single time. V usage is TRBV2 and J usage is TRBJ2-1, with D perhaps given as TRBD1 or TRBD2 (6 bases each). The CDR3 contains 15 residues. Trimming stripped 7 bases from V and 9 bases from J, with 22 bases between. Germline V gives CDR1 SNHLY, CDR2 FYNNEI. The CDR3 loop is CASMEEGQGVIEQFF. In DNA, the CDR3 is TGTGCCAGCATGGAGGAGGGACAAGGAGTGATTGAGCAGTTCTTC.

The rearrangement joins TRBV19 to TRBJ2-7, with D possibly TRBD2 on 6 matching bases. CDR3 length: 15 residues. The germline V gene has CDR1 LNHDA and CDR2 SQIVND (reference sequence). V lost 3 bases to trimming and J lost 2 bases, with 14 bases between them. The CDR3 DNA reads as TGTGCCAGTAGTATGTTCGCGGAGGGGACCTACGAGCAGTACTTC. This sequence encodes CASSMFAEGTYEQYF.

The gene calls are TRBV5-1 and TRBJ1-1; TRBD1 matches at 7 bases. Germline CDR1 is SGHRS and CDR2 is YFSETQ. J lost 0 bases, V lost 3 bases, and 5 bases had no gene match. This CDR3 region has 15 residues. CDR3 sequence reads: CASSSQGGLNTEAFF. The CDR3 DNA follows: TGCGCCAGCAGCTCGCAGGGGGGACTGAACACTGAAGCTTTCTTT. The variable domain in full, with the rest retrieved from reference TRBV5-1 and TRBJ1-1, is KAGVTQTPRYLIKTRGQQVTLSCSPISGHRSVSWYQQTPGQGLQFLFEYFSETQRNKGNFPGRFSGRQFSNSRSEMNVSTLELGDSALYLCASSSQGGLNTEAFFGQGTRLTVV.

The CDR3 spells CASSARQGANEKLFF. CDR3 DNA sequence: TGTGCCAGTAGTGCCCGACAGGGGGCGAATGAAAAACTGTTTTTT. The rearrangement uses TRBV19 and TRBJ1-4; 10 positions match TRBD1. V trimming: 5 bases; J trimming: 5 bases; junction bases outside the gene matches: 5. Germline CDR1 and CDR2: LNHDA and SQIVND (reference sequence). This CDR3 has 15 amino acids.

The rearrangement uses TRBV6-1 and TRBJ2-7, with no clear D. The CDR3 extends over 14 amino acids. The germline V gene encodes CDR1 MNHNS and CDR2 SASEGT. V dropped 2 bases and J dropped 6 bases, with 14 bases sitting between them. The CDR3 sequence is CASSEQQLTGEQYF. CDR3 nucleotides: TGTGCCAGCAGTGAACAACAGTTGACGGGCGAGCAGTACTTC.